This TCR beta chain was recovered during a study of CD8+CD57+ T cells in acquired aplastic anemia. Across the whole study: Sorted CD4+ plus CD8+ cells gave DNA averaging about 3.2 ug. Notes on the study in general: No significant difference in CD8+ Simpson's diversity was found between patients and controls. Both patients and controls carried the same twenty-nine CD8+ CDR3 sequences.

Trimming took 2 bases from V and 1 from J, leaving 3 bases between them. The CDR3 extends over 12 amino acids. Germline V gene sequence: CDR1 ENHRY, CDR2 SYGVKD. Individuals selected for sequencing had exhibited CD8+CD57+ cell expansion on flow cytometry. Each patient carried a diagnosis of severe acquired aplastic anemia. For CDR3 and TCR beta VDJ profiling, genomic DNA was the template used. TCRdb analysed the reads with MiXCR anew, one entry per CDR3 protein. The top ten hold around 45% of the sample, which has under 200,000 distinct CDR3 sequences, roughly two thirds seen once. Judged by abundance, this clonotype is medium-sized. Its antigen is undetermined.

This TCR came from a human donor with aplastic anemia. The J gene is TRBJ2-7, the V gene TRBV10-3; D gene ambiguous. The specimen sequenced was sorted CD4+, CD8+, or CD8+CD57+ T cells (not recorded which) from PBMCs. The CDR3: CAISEPSYEQYF. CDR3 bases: TGTGCCATCAGTGAGCCGTCCTACGAGCAGTACTTC.